This TCR beta chain was observed in a study of shared clonotypes between healthy human individuals. Comments on this clone: Antigen: not known.

Germline V gene sequence: CDR1 MDHEN, CDR2 SYDVKM. With 1 base removed from V and 4 bases from J, the gap between germline ends came to 5 bases. The CDR3 spans 13 residues. In replicate PCRs of unsorted PBMC, 250 to 350 ng DNA, 31,000 or so T cell genomes, was used. Produced via immunoSEQ multiplex PCR; TCRdb's table is partial and in-frame only. The sample holds 530,000 or so clones, almost 80% seen once. Study results and caveats: It was only blood that was sampled, and tissue repertoires likely differ. The low donor count limited represented genetic and exposure-history diversity.

Material for sequencing was PBMCs. This clonotype originated in a middle-aged woman in good health. Some clones in this sample may be carry-over from other donors' samples. The V call is TRBV28, the J call TRBJ1-3; D remains ambiguous. This chain's CDR3 is CASSLYQGNTIYF. In nucleotides, the CDR3 is TGTGCCAGCAGTTTATACCAGGGAAACACCATATATTTT.